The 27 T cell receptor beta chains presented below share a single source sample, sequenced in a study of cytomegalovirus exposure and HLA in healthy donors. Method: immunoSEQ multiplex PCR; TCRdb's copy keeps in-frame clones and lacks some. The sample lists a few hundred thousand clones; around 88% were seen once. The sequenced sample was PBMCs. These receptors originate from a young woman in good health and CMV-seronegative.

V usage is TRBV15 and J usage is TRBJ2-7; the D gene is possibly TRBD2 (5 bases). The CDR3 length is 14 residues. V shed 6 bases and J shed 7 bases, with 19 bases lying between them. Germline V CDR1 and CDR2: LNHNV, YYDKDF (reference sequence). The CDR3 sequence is CATRSDGGSREQYF. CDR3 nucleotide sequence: TGTGCCACCAGATCCGACGGAGGATCGAGAGAGCAGTACTTC.

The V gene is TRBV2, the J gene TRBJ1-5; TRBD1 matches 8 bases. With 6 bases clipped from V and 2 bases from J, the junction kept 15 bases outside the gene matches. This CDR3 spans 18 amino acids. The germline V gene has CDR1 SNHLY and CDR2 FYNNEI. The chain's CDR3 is CASSVDRDRSYGNQPQHF. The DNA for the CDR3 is TGTGCCAGCAGCGTGGACAGGGATCGGTCTTATGGCAATCAGCCCCAGCATTTT.

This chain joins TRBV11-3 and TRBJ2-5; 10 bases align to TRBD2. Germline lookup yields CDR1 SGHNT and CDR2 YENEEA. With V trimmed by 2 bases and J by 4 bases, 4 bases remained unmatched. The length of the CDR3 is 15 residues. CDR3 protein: CASSLSLAGAETQYF. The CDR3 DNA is TGTGCCAGCAGCTTATCTCTAGCGGGAGCAGAGACCCAGTACTTC.

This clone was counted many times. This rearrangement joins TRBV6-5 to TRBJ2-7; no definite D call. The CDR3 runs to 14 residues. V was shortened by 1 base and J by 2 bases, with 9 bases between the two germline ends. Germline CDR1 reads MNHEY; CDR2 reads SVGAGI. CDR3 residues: CASSYYSPAYEQYF. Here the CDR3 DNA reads TGTGCCAGCAGTTACTATAGCCCCGCCTACGAGCAGTACTTC.

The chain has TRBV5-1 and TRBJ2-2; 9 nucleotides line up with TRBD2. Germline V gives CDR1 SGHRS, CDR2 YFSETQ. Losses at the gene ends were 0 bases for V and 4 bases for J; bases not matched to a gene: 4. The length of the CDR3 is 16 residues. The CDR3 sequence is CASSLGAGGGTGELFF. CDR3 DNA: TGCGCCAGCAGCTTGGGAGCGGGAGGAGGCACCGGGGAGCTGTTTTTT.

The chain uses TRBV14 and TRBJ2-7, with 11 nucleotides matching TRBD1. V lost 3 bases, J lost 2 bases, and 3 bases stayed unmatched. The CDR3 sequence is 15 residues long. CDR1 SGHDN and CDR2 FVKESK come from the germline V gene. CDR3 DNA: TGTGCCAGCAGCCACCTGGGACAGGGGGCCTACGAGCAGTACTTC. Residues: CASSHLGQGAYEQYF.

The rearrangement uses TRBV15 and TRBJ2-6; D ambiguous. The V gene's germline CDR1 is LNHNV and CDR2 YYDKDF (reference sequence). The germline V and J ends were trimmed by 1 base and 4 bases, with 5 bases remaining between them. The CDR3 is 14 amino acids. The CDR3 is CATSRGGGANVLTF. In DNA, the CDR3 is TGTGCCACCAGCAGAGGTGGCGGGGCCAACGTCCTGACTTTC.

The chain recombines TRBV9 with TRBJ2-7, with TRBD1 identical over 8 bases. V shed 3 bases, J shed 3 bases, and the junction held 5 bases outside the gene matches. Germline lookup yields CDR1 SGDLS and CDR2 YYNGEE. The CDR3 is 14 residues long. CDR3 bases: TGTGCCAGCAGCGCGAGGACAGGGAACTACGAGCAGTACTTC. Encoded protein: CASSARTGNYEQYF. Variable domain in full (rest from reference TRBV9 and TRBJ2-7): DSGVTQTPKHLITATGQRVTLRCSPRSGDLSVYWYQQSLDQGLQFLIQYYNGEERAKGNILERFSAQQFPDLHSELNLSSLELGDSALYFCASSARTGNYEQYFGPGTRLTVT.

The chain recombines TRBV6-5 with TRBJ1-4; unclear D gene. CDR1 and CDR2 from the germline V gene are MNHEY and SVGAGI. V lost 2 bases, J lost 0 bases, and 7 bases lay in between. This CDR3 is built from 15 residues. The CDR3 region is CASSYLPATNEKLFF. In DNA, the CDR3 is TGTGCCAGCAGTTACCTTCCTGCAACTAATGAAAAACTGTTTTTT.

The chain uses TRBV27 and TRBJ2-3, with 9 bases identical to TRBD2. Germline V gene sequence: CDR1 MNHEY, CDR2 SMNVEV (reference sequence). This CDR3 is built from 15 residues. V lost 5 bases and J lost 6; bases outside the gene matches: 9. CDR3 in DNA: TGTGCCAGCAGTAGAACCGGGACTAGCTACGATACGCAGTATTTT. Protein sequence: CASSRTGTSYDTQYF.

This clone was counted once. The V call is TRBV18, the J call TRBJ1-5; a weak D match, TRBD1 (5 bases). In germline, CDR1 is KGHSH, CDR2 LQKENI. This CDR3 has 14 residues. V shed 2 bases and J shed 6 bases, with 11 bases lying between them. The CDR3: CASSPAGGGQPQHF. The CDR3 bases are TGTGCCAGCTCACCAGCGGGGGGTGGTCAGCCCCAGCATTTT.

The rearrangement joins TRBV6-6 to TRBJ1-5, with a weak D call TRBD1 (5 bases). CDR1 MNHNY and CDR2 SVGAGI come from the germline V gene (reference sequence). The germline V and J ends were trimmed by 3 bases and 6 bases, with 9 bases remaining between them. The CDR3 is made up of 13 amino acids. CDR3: CASSYRGSQPQHF. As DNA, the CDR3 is TGTGCCAGCAGTTATAGGGGTAGTCAGCCCCAGCATTTT.

Here the CDR3 DNA reads TGTGCCAGCAGTGAAACCGGGATCGGGGTTAACAATGAGCAGTTCTTC. It translates to CASSETGIGVNNEQFF. The chain recombines TRBV2 with TRBJ2-1, with D possibly being TRBD2 (5 bases). The CDR3 length is 16 residues. Deletions cut 2 bases from V and 5 bases from J, with 16 bases between. Germline loops: CDR1 SNHLY, CDR2 FYNNEI.

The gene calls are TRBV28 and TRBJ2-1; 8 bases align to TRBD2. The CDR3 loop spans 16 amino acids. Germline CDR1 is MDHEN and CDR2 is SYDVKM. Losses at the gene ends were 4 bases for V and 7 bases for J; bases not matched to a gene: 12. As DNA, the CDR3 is TGTGCCAGCAGTTATAGCGGGACCATAGGCGGTAATGAGCAGTTCTTC. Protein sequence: CASSYSGTIGGNEQFF.

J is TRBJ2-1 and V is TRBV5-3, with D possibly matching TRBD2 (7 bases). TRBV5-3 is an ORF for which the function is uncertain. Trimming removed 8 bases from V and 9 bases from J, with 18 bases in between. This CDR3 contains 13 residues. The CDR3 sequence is CASLLQGGAEQFF. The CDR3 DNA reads TGTGCCAGCCTCTTACAGGGAGGGGCTGAGCAGTTCTTC.

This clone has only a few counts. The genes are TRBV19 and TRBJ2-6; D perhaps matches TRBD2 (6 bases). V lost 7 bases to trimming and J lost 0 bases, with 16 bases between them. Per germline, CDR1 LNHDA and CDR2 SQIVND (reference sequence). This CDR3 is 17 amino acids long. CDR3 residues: CASTLGGRFSGANVLTF. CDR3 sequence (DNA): TGTGCCAGTACCTTGGGAGGCCGCTTCTCTGGGGCCAACGTCCTGACTTTC.

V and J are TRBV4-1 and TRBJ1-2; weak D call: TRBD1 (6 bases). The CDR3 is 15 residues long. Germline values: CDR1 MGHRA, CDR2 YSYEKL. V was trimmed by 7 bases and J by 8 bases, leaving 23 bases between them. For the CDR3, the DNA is TGCGCCAGCACCCCCGACCGGGACATAATGGGCGGCTACACCTTC. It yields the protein CASTPDRDIMGGYTF.

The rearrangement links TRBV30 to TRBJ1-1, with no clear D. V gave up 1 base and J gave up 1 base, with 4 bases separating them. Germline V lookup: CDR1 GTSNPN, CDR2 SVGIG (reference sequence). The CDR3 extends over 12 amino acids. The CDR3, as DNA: TGTGCCTGGAGTGCAGGGAACACTGAAGCTTTCTTT. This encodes CAWSAGNTEAFF. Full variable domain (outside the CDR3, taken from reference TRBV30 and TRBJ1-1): SQTIHQWPATLVQPVGSPLSLECTVEGTSNPNLYWYRQAAGRGLQLLFYSVGIGQISSEVPQNLSASRPQDRQFILSSKKLLLSDSGFYLCAWSAGNTEAFFGQGTRLTVV.

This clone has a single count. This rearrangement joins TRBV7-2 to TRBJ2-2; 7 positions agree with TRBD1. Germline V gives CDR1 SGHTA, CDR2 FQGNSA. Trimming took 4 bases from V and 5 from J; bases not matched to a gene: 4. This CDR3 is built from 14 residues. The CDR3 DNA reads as TGTGCCAGCAGCTCGGACAGGTGGACCGGGGAGCTGTTTTTT. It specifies CASSSDRWTGELFF.

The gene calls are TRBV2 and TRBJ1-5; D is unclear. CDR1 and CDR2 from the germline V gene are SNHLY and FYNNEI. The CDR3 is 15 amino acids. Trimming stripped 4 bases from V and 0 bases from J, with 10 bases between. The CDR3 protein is CASSVGAGSNQPQHF. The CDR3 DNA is TGTGCCAGCAGTGTGGGCGCAGGTAGCAATCAGCCCCAGCATTTT. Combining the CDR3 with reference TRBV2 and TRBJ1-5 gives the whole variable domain EPEVTQTPSHQVTQMGQEVILRCVPISNHLYFYWYRQILGQKVEFLVSFYNNEISEKSEIFDDQFSVERPDGSNFTLKIRSTKLEDSAMYFCASSVGAGSNQPQHFGDGTRLSIL.

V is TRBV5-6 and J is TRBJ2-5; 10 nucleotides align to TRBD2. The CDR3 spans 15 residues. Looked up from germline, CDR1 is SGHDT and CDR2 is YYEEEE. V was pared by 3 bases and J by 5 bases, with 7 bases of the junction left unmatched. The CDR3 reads CASSSSGRAGETQYF. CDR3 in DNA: TGTGCCAGCAGCTCAAGCGGGAGGGCCGGGGAGACCCAGTACTTC.

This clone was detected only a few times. In DNA, the CDR3 is TGCGCCAGCAGCCAAGAGGAGCGCGCCTACGAGCAGTACTTC. This gives the protein CASSQEERAYEQYF. The chain joins TRBV4-1 to TRBJ2-7; D not resolved. Germline CDR1 and CDR2: MGHRA and YSYEKL. The CDR3 runs to 14 residues. Deletions cut 0 bases from V and 2 bases from J, with 8 bases between.

In nucleotides, the CDR3 is TGTGCCAGCAGCGAGGGGCTAGCGGGGAGGAAGGGCACAGATACGCAGTATTTT. Its protein product is CASSEGLAGRKGTDTQYF. The chain recombines TRBV9 with TRBJ2-3; 9 bases are a match to TRBD2. The CDR3 spans 18 residues. Germline CDR1 SGDLS, CDR2 YYNGEE. The ends lost 3 bases at V and 1 base at J; junction bases unmatched: 12. Variable domain in full (rest from reference TRBV9 and TRBJ2-3): DSGVTQTPKHLITATGQRVTLRCSPRSGDLSVYWYQQSLDQGLQFLIQYYNGEERAKGNILERFSAQQFPDLHSELNLSSLELGDSALYFCASSEGLAGRKGTDTQYFGPGTRLTVL.

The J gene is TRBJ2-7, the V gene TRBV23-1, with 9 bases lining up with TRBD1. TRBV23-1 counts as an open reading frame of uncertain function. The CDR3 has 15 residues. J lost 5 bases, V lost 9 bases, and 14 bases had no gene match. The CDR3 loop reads CARIEVGTGRHEQYF. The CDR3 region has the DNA TGCGCCAGGATCGAGGTCGGGACAGGGAGACACGAGCAGTACTTC.

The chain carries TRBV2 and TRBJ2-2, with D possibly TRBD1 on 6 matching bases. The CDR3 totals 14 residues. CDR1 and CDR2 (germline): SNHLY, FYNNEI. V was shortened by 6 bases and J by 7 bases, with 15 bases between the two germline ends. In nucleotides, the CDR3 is TGTGCCAGCAGGCTACAGGGTCGCGGCGGGGAGCTGTTTTTT. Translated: CASRLQGRGGELFF.

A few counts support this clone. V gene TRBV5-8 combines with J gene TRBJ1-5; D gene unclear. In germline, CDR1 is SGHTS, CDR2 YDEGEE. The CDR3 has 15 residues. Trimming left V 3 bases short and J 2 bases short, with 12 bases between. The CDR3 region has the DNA TGTGCCAGCAGCTCTGGATGGGAGGGCAATCAGCCCCAGCATTTT. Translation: CASSSGWEGNQPQHF. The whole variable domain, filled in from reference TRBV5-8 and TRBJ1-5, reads EAGVTQSPTHLIKTRGQQATLRCSPISGHTSVYWYQQALGLGLQFLLWYDEGEERNRGNFPPRFSGRQFPNYSSELNVNALELEDSALYLCASSSGWEGNQPQHFGDGTRLSIL.

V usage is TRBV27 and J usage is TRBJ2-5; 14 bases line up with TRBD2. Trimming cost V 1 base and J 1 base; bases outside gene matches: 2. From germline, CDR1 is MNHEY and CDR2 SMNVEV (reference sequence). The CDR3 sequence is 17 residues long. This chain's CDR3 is CASSLYGLAGGQETQYF. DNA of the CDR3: TGTGCCAGCAGTTTATACGGACTAGCGGGAGGCCAAGAGACCCAGTACTTC.